These 27 T cell receptor beta chains came from one sample sequenced in a study of blood T cell repertoires in COVID-19. Repertoires were generated with immunoSEQ multiplex PCR, while TCRdb's copy carries only in-frame clones and drops some. The sample carries approximately 400,000 clones, about 89% recorded once. Sequencing was carried out using PBMCs or T cells enriched from blood (not recorded which). Source of these receptors: a man aged 25-40 years who had recovered from COVID-19.

V is TRBV7-3 and J is TRBJ2-4, with 7 positions matching TRBD1. The germline CDR1 and CDR2 sequences are SGHTA and FQGTGA. The V segment lost 6 bases and the J segment 2 bases; nucleotides outside the gene matches: 10. The CDR3 extends over 16 amino acids. In DNA form, the CDR3 reads TGTGCCAGCAGGCAGGACAGGCGGATATCCAAAAACATTCAGTACTTC. This encodes CASRQDRRISKNIQYF. Filled out from reference TRBV7-3 and TRBJ2-4, the complete variable domain reads GAGVSQTPSNKVTEKGKYVELRCDPISGHTALYWYRQSLGQGPEFLIYFQGTGAADDSGLPNDRFFAVRPEGSVSTLKIQRTERGDSAVYLCASRQDRRISKNIQYFGAGTRLSVL.

The chain has TRBV10-3 and TRBJ1-2, with D maybe TRBD1 (5 bases). Germline assignment: CDR1 ENHRY and CDR2 SYGVKD. Trimming removed 6 bases at V and 3 bases at J, with 17 bases between. The CDR3 runs to 15 residues. DNA of the CDR3: TGTGCCATCAGGCCAGGGACGGGGGGAGACTATGGCTACACCTTC. Translation gives CAIRPGTGGDYGYTF.

The gene calls are TRBV30 and TRBJ1-1, with D hard to call. Germline CDR1 reads GTSNPN; CDR2 reads SVGIG (reference sequence). The CDR3 extends over 13 amino acids. V shed 3 bases and J shed 5 bases, with 13 bases lying between them. The CDR3 spells CAWRAKSGTEAFF. DNA of the CDR3: TGTGCCTGGAGGGCAAAGTCGGGGACTGAAGCTTTCTTT.

The chain couples TRBV7-2 to TRBJ1-1; no clear D gene. This CDR3 region has 14 residues. V was pared by 4 bases and J by 5 bases, with 14 bases between. Germline values: CDR1 SGHTA, CDR2 FQGNSA. The CDR3 coding sequence is TGTGCCAGCAGCTGGGTGGGGAGGAGAACTGAAGCTTTCTTT. It yields the protein CASSWVGRRTEAFF.

The rearrangement uses TRBV27 and TRBJ2-3; D call uncertain. Between the trimmed V and J ends, which lost 5 bases and 0 bases, there was a span of 12 bases. Germline CDR1 and CDR2: MNHEY and SMNVEV (reference sequence). The CDR3 loop spans 15 amino acids. The CDR3, as DNA: TGTGCCAGCAGTCCCGGCACTACTAGCACAGATACGCAGTATTTT. It translates to CASSPGTTSTDTQYF.

The V and J genes are TRBV3-1 (or the pseudogene TRBV3-2) and TRBJ1-2; D possibly corresponds to TRBD1 (6 bases). This CDR3 spans 15 amino acids. Per germline, CDR1 LGHDT and CDR2 YNNKEL (reference sequence). The germline V and J ends were trimmed by 4 bases and 5 bases, with 17 bases remaining between them. The CDR3 is CASSPSRRDIYGYTF. CDR3 nucleotides: TGTGCCAGCAGCCCCTCTCGCCGGGACATTTATGGCTACACCTTC.

The V call is TRBV4-2, the J call TRBJ1-3; D might be TRBD1 (5 bases). The CDR3 length is 14 residues. V lost 8 bases, J lost 4 bases, and 15 bases lay in between. CDR1 and CDR2 from the germline V gene are LGHNA and YNFKEQ. The CDR3 nucleotides are TGTGCCAGCCAGTGGGGCGAGAGAGGAAACACCATATATTTT. Protein sequence: CASQWGERGNTIYF.

Only one count was recorded for this clone. The CDR3 loop reads CSVEGGDRDTEAFF. The CDR3 region has the DNA TGCAGCGTTGAAGGCGGGGACAGGGACACTGAAGCTTTCTTT. The rearrangement uses TRBV29-1 and TRBJ1-1; 9 nucleotides agree with TRBD1. The germline V gene has CDR1 SQVTM and CDR2 ANQGSEA. There are 14 residues in the CDR3. Trimming cost V 1 base and J 3 bases; bases outside gene matches: 3.

CDR3: CASSESSGYTDTQYF. DNA of the CDR3: TGTGCCAGCAGCGAATCTAGCGGCTACACAGATACGCAGTATTTT. The chain links TRBV9 to TRBJ2-3, with 7 bases fitting TRBD2. V lost 3 bases and J lost 2; bases outside the gene matches: 6. The CDR3 consists of 15 residues. Germline CDR1 is SGDLS and CDR2 is YYNGEE.

This CDR3 is CASSLGLRRNYGYTF. The CDR3 coding sequence is TGTGCCAGCAGCTTAGGGTTACGGCGGAACTATGGCTACACCTTC. The J gene is TRBJ1-2, the V gene TRBV7-2, with D hard to call. Germline assignment: CDR1 SGHTA and CDR2 FQGNSA. The CDR3 loop spans 15 amino acids. Deletions cut 1 base from V and 2 bases from J, with 11 bases between.

The V gene is TRBV5-4, the J gene TRBJ1-4; D is possibly TRBD1 (6 bases). In germline, CDR1 is SGHNT, CDR2 YYREEE (reference sequence). V gave up 4 bases and J gave up 3 bases, with 13 bases separating them. This CDR3 has 15 residues. CDR3 loop: CASSTEGGANEKLFF. The CDR3 region has the DNA TGTGCCAGCAGCACAGAAGGGGGTGCTAATGAAAAACTGTTTTTT.

The V and J genes are TRBV7-9 and TRBJ1-1; D gene unclear. The CDR3 is 10 amino acids. CDR1 and CDR2 (germline): SEHNR, FQNEAQ (reference sequence). Trimming pared 8 bases from V and 1 base from J, leaving 2 bases between. The CDR3, as DNA: TGTGCCAGCCGGAACACTGAAGCTTTCTTT. Protein sequence: CASRNTEAFF.

The rearrangement links TRBV6-2 or TRBV6-3 to TRBJ1-2, with TRBD1 as a possible D gene (5 bases). Germline V gene sequence: CDR1 MNHEY, CDR2 SVGEGT. V lost 6 bases and J 3 bases, leaving 14 bases between the germline ends. The CDR3 runs 14 residues. CDR3 loop: CASSRARGYYGYTF. The CDR3 DNA is TGTGCCAGCAGCCGGGCACGGGGGTACTATGGCTACACCTTC.

CDR3 nucleotide sequence: TGTGCCAGCAGCCAAGATCGCATTGAGCAGGGGCGCTCCGGGGAGCTGTTTTTT. Protein sequence: CASSQDRIEQGRSGELFF. V is TRBV14 and J is TRBJ2-2; possibly TRBD1 for D (6 bases). The germline gives CDR1 SGHDN, CDR2 FVKESK. The CDR3 has 18 residues. V was pared by 0 bases and J by 6 bases, with 20 bases between. The whole variable domain, remainder taken from reference TRBV14 and TRBJ2-2, is EAGVTQFPSHSVIEKGQTVTLRCDPISGHDNLYWYRRVMGKEIKFLLHFVKESKQDESGMPNNRFLAERTGGTYSTLKVQPAELEDSGVYFCASSQDRIEQGRSGELFFGEGSRLTVL.

The V and J genes are TRBV4-1 and TRBJ1-3, with D unclear. The CDR3 spans 15 residues. Germline CDR1 and CDR2: MGHRA and YSYEKL. Trimming pared 1 base from V and 0 bases from J, leaving 7 bases between. The CDR3: CASSQVEGSGNTIYF. In DNA form, the CDR3 reads TGCGCCAGCAGCCAAGTCGAGGGCTCTGGAAACACCATATATTTT.

In this sample, this clone turned up a few times. The chain combines TRBV25-1 with TRBJ2-3; 7 nucleotides match TRBD2. CDR1 is MGHDK and CDR2 is SYGVNS in the germline V gene. The ends lost 6 bases at V and 2 bases at J; junction bases unmatched: 14. CDR3 length equals 17 residues. CDR3 sequence reads: CASSDPLREGYTDTQYF. The CDR3 nucleotides read TGTGCCAGCAGCGACCCTTTGAGGGAGGGGTACACAGATACGCAGTATTTT. The whole variable domain, remainder taken from reference TRBV25-1 and TRBJ2-3, is EADIYQTPRYLVIGTGKKITLECSQTMGHDKMYWYQQDPGMELHLIHYSYGVNSTEKGDLSSESTVSRIRTEHFPLTLESARPSHTSQYLCASSDPLREGYTDTQYFGPGTRLTVL.

About this clone: The same CDR3 can be traced to other DNA sequences in this sample. The chain recombines TRBV12-3 or TRBV12-4 with TRBJ2-2; D gene unclear. Between the trimmed V and J ends, which lost 4 bases and 5 bases, there was a span of 8 bases. This CDR3 is 13 amino acids long. The CDR3 DNA is TGTGCCAGCAGTTCCTCAGATACCGGGGAGCTGTTTTTT. This translates into CASSSSDTGELFF.

This clone was seen only once. V gene TRBV4-1 combines with J gene TRBJ2-1, with a weak D call TRBD2 (6 bases). Germline V gene lookup returns CDR1 MGHRA and CDR2 YSYEKL. The length of the CDR3 is 14 residues. Trimming shortened V by 0 bases and J by 10 bases, and 13 bases separated the two germline ends. CDR3 in DNA: TGCGCCAGCAGCCAAGATTGGAGGGGCTACGAGCAGTTCTTC. Translation: CASSQDWRGYEQFF.

The gene calls are TRBV7-2 and TRBJ1-1, with D maybe TRBD1 (6 bases). The CDR3 is 13 residues long. The V gene lost 5 bases and the J gene lost 5 bases, with 12 bases spanning the gap. Germline V gene lookup returns CDR1 SGHTA and CDR2 FQGNSA. The CDR3 here is CASSPQGRTEAFF. In DNA, the CDR3 is TGTGCCAGCAGCCCACAGGGCAGAACTGAAGCTTTCTTT.

This sequence joins TRBV7-6 and TRBJ2-1; tentatively, D is TRBD1 (6 bases). CDR1 is SGHVS and CDR2 is FNYEAQ in the germline V gene. The V end lost 4 bases, the J end lost 0 bases, and 16 bases lay between the germline ends. The CDR3 has 17 amino acids. The CDR3 protein is CASSSLIGGSSYNEQFF. The DNA for the CDR3 is TGTGCCAGCAGCTCCTTAATAGGGGGAAGCTCCTACAATGAGCAGTTCTTC.

The chain has TRBV12-5 and TRBJ1-1; D is uncertain. Trimming stripped 3 bases from V and 4 bases from J, with 12 bases between. The CDR3 runs to 14 residues. Per the germline V gene, CDR1 is LGHNT and CDR2 is FRNRAP. DNA of the CDR3: TGTGCTAGTGGTTTAGCACCCGGCGGCACTGAAGCTTTCTTT. Its protein product is CASGLAPGGTEAFF.

This chain links TRBV6-4 with TRBJ1-2; TRBD1 matches at 7 bases. J was trimmed by 7 bases and V by 9 bases; bases with no gene match: 5. The CDR3 length is 11 residues. Germline V lookup: CDR1 MRHNA, CDR2 SNTAGT. CDR3 coding DNA: TGTGCCAGAGACAGGGTTTGTGGCTACACCTTC. It is translated as CARDRVCGYTF.

This clone has just a few counts. This chain uses TRBV4-3 with TRBJ2-1; 10 bases align to TRBD1. CDR3 length: 15 residues. V shed 4 bases and J 5 bases; nucleotides not matched to a gene: 5. Germline V gene sequence: CDR1 LGHNA, CDR2 YSLEER. Here the CDR3 DNA reads TGCGCCAGCAGCCCGACAGGGGGCTATAACAATGAGCAGTTCTTC. Translated, it gives CASSPTGGYNNEQFF.

V and J are TRBV27 and TRBJ1-6; 11 bases match TRBD1. CDR1 and CDR2 (germline): MNHEY, SMNVEV (reference sequence). The length of the CDR3 is 16 residues. V lost 2 bases and J lost 7; bases outside the gene matches: 4. This CDR3 reads CASSLLGTGGNSPLHF. The CDR3 bases are TGTGCCAGCAGTTTACTCGGGACAGGGGGGAATTCACCCCTCCACTTT.

The genes are TRBV30 and TRBJ1-1; D gene unclear. Germline V gene sequence: CDR1 GTSNPN, CDR2 SVGIG (reference sequence). This CDR3 has 11 amino acids. Trimming shortened V by 2 bases and J by 9 bases, and 10 bases separated the two germline ends. CDR3 protein: CAWSPEVKAFF. The CDR3 nucleotides are TGTGCCTGGAGTCCCGAGGTTAAAGCTTTCTTT.

The chain employs TRBV5-4 and TRBJ1-2; 7 nucleotides match TRBD1. J gave up 5 bases and V 4 bases, and 5 bases lay outside the gene matches. The CDR3 contains 13 residues. Per the germline V gene, CDR1 is SGHNT and CDR2 is YYREEE (reference sequence). The CDR3 DNA follows: TGTGCCAGCAGCGAGGGACAGAATTATGGCTACACCTTC. As protein: CASSEGQNYGYTF.

The chain carries TRBV11-2 and TRBJ2-1, with D perhaps TRBD1 (6 bases). Trimming pared 5 bases from V and 0 bases from J, leaving 14 bases between. The CDR3 spans 16 residues. CDR1 SGHAT and CDR2 FQNNGV come from the germline V gene. CDR3 sequence: CASSHRQDSSYNEQFF. DNA for the CDR3: TGTGCCAGCAGCCATAGACAGGACAGCTCCTACAATGAGCAGTTCTTC.